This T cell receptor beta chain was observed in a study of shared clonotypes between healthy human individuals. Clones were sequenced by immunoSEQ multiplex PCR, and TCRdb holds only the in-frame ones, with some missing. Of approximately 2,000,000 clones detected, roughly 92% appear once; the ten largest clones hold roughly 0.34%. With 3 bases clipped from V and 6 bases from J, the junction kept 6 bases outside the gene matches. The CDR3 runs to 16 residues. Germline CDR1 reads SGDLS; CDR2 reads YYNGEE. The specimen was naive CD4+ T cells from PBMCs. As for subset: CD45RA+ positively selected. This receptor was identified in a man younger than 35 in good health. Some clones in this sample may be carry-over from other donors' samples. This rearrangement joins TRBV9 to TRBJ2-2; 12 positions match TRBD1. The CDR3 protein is CASSETGTGGSGELFF. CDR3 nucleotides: TGTGCCAGCAGCGAAACCGGGACAGGGGGCTCCGGGGAGCTGTTTTTT.